The entry below gives a single T cell receptor (beta chain) sequence along with its context. Its antigen is currently unknown. This entry comes from a study of response to subunit inactivated influenza vaccine. Overall study results and limits: The authors proposed limited new T cell recruitment per seasonal influenza vaccination.

Via MiXCR, TCRdb re-called the RT-PCR reads, giving one row per CDR3 protein. The table lists 600,000 to 700,000 distinct CDR3 sequences, 14% of them singletons. This CDR3 spans 16 amino acids. V lost 2 bases, J lost 0 bases, and 11 bases lay in between. Per germline, CDR1 PRHDT and CDR2 FYEKMQ (reference sequence). The input for sequencing was PBMCs from blood, taken around 15 days before vaccination. The clonotype originates from a man over 45 who received an inactivated influenza vaccine. The gene calls are TRBV13 and TRBJ1-3; D unclear. CDR3 nucleotides: TGTGCCAGCAGCTTACGAGATGATACCTCTGGAAACACCATATATTTT. This gives the protein CASSLRDDTSGNTIYF.